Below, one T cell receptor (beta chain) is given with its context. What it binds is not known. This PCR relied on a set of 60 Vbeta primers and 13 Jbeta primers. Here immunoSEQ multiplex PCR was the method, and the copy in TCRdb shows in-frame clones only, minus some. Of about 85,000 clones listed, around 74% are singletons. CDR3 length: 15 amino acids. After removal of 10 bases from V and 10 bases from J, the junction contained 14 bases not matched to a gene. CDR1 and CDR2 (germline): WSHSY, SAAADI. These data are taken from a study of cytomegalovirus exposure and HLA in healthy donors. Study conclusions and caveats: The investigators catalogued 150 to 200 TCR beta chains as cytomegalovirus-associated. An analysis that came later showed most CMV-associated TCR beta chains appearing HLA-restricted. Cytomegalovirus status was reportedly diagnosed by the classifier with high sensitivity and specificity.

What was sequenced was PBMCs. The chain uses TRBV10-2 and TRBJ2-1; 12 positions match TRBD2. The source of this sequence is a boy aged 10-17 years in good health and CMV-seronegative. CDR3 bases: TGCGCCACCACGTCTCTTGGACTAGCGGGAAAGGAGCAGTTCTTC. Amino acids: CATTSLGLAGKEQFF.